This T cell receptor (beta chain) was retrieved from a study of cytomegalovirus exposure and HLA in healthy donors. Study-wide points: Prior analysis indicated that the majority of TCR beta V segments exhibited productivity approximately 90% or approximately 30% of the time. No immune exposure information besides CMV serostatus was available.

The length of the CDR3 is 15 residues. Per the germline V gene, CDR1 is LNHNV and CDR2 is YYDKDF (reference sequence). V was cut by 3 bases and J by 2 bases, with 13 bases left in between. A word on this clone: What it binds is unknown.

Use of 60 Vbeta and 13 Jbeta primers characterized the PCR. Per the original methods: An analysis that came later counted 70 million to 100 million unique TCR beta chains, around 12 million shared. The method was immunoSEQ multiplex PCR; TCRdb's version includes in-frame clones alone and lacks a portion of them. V, J and clone size were drawn from that table, and D and trimming were deduced from the DNA. This sample lists 100,000 to 150,000 clones; its ten largest clones have 1.7%. The source is a man younger than 35 in good health and CMV-seronegative. V and J are TRBV15 and TRBJ1-2; no definite D call. Sequenced input: PBMCs. CDR3 nucleotide sequence: TGTGCCACCAGCAGGAGGAGTTCCGTCAACTATGGCTACACCTTC. Translation: CATSRRSSVNYGYTF.